Shown below are 32 T cell receptor beta chains from a single sample sequenced in a study of T cell changes during pregnancy in multiple sclerosis. Here immunoSEQ multiplex PCR was the method, and the copy in TCRdb shows in-frame clones only, minus some. The repertoire includes roughly 79,000 clones, roughly 93% of them detected once, and less than 0.85% sits in the top ten. Sequencing was performed on peripheral blood, taken in the second trimester of pregnancy. Receptors were obtained from a female donor in good health, enrolled as a control in a pregnancy study.

The CDR3 bases are TGTGCCAGCAGTTACTCGGAGAATTTCAATGAGCAGTTCTTC. It encodes CASSYSENFNEQFF. The chain uses TRBV6-6 and TRBJ2-1; D gene uncertain. Germline V gene data show CDR1 as MNHNY and CDR2 as SVGAGI (reference sequence). The CDR3 has 14 amino acids. V lost 0 bases, J lost 6 bases, and 9 bases lay in between.

CDR3: CASSVDRSSYEQYF. In DNA, the CDR3 is TGTGCCAGCAGCGTGGACAGAAGCTCCTACGAGCAGTACTTC. The rearrangement joins TRBV25-1 to TRBJ2-7; tentative D call: TRBD1 (6 bases). The ends were cut back, 6 bases at V and 0 bases at J, with 12 bases in the middle. Germline V gene data show CDR1 as MGHDK and CDR2 as SYGVNS. CDR3 length: 14 residues.

This rearrangement joins TRBV2 to TRBJ2-7, with 7 bases aligning to TRBD1. The CDR3 length is 15 residues. Germline loops: CDR1 SNHLY, CDR2 FYNNEI. Trimming at V came to 2 bases and at J to 5 bases, leaving 9 bases not matched to a gene. CDR3 sequence reads: CASSESGNRGNEQYF. Here the CDR3 DNA reads TGTGCCAGCAGTGAATCGGGAAACAGGGGTAACGAGCAGTACTTC.

V and J are TRBV10-2 and TRBJ1-1; no reliable D call. The CDR3 has 11 residues. Germline CDR1 WSHSY, CDR2 SAAADI. The ends were cut back, 2 bases at V and 10 bases at J, with 8 bases in the middle. The CDR3, as DNA: TGCGCCAGCAGTGAGGGCAGCGGAGCTTTCTTT. Translating it yields CASSEGSGAFF.

This clone occurred a few times. The V gene is TRBV5-6, the J gene TRBJ2-7; tentatively, D is TRBD1 (5 bases). Germline values: CDR1 SGHDT, CDR2 YYEEEE. This CDR3 spans 14 amino acids. V dropped 7 bases and J dropped 1 base, with 15 bases sitting between them. DNA of the CDR3: TGTGCCAGCGGCGTCGGCAGGGTGTCCTACGAGCAGTACTTC. Translating it yields CASGVGRVSYEQYF.

The chain uses TRBV11-3 and TRBJ1-3; TRBD1 aligns across 7 bases. CDR1 SGHNT and CDR2 YENEEA come from the germline V gene. The junction had 4 bases not matched to a gene; V was cut back by 5 bases and J by 0 bases. CDR3 length: 15 amino acids. The CDR3 spells CASSRTGDSGNTIYF. The CDR3 DNA is TGTGCCAGCAGCCGAACAGGGGACTCTGGAAACACCATATATTTT. The full variable domain, with the rest looked up from reference TRBV11-3 and TRBJ1-3, is EAGVVQSPRYKIIEKKQPVAFWCNPISGHNTLYWYLQNLGQGPELLIRYENEEAVDDSQLPKDRFSAERLKGVDSTLKIQPAELGDSAVYLCASSRTGDSGNTIYFGEGSWLTVV.

The chain has TRBV16 and TRBJ1-4; D is possibly TRBD1 (6 bases). V lost 3 bases to trimming and J lost 7 bases, with 9 bases between them. This CDR3 comprises 13 residues. Germline CDR1 is KGHSY and CDR2 is FQNENV. This CDR3 is CASSQGAIEKLFF. CDR3 nucleotides: TGTGCCAGCAGCCAGGGGGCCATTGAAAAACTGTTTTTT.

The V call is TRBV9, the J call TRBJ1-1; 10 bases are a match to TRBD1. The CDR3 length is 14 residues. V trimming: 3 bases; J trimming: 4 bases; junction bases outside the gene matches: 3. Looked up from germline, CDR1 is SGDLS and CDR2 is YYNGEE. CDR3 sequence: CASSADRGGTEAFF. The DNA of the CDR3 is TGTGCCAGCAGCGCGGACAGGGGGGGCACTGAAGCTTTCTTT. Variable domain in full (rest from reference TRBV9 and TRBJ1-1): DSGVTQTPKHLITATGQRVTLRCSPRSGDLSVYWYQQSLDQGLQFLIQYYNGEERAKGNILERFSAQQFPDLHSELNLSSLELGDSALYFCASSADRGGTEAFFGQGTRLTVV.

The chain has TRBV4-1 and TRBJ2-3; D is unresolved. Germline loops: CDR1 MGHRA, CDR2 YSYEKL. V lost 2 bases to trimming and J lost 0 bases, with 12 bases between them. The CDR3 extends over 16 amino acids. CDR3 loop: CASSQLHDTSTDTQYF. As DNA, the CDR3 is TGCGCCAGCAGCCAACTTCACGATACTAGCACAGATACGCAGTATTTT.

The chain couples TRBV25-1 to TRBJ1-2; D gene ambiguous. From germline, CDR1 is MGHDK and CDR2 SYGVNS. This CDR3 has 12 amino acids. Trimming pared 4 bases from V and 3 bases from J, leaving 6 bases between. Here the CDR3 reads CASSAVYYGYTF. In nucleotides, the CDR3 is TGTGCCAGCAGTGCAGTCTACTATGGCTACACCTTC.

The chain recombines TRBV29-1 with TRBJ1-1; no clear D gene. Germline V gives CDR1 SQVTM, CDR2 ANQGSEA. Trimming stripped 4 bases from V and 3 bases from J, with 15 bases between. The CDR3 consists of 14 residues. DNA of the CDR3: TGCAGCGTTGTCCGGGCGGGCGCGGACACTGAAGCTTTCTTT. This gives the protein CSVVRAGADTEAFF.

The V gene is TRBV4-1, the J gene TRBJ2-5; 11 nucleotides agree with TRBD2. Trimming cost V 3 bases and J 5 bases; bases outside gene matches: 11. Germline lookup yields CDR1 MGHRA and CDR2 YSYEKL. The CDR3 consists of 17 residues. In nucleotides, the CDR3 is TGCGCCAGCAGCCAGACTAGCGGGGTTACTGTTTCGGAGACCCAGTACTTC. Protein product: CASSQTSGVTVSETQYF.

The chain carries TRBV29-1 and TRBJ1-1, with TRBD1 matching over 12 bases. The CDR3 contains 16 residues. V shed 7 bases and J 3 bases; nucleotides not matched to a gene: 12. Per germline, CDR1 SQVTM and CDR2 ANQGSEA. The CDR3 DNA reads TGCAGCGACTCGGGGGGGACAGGGGGCGCGCACACTGAAGCTTTCTTT. Translating gives CSDSGGTGGAHTEAFF.

The V gene is TRBV4-3, the J gene TRBJ2-5; 7 bases are shared with TRBD2. The CDR3 extends over 15 amino acids. Germline V gene data show CDR1 as LGHNA and CDR2 as YSLEER. J lost 4 bases, V lost 11 bases, and 16 bases had no gene match. CDR3 region: CASSSHRGRGETQYF. In DNA, the CDR3 is TGCGCCTCATCCTCGCACCGGGGGAGGGGAGAGACCCAGTACTTC.

The CDR3, as DNA: TGCGCCAGCAGCCAACGGGACATCCTTTATGCTGGCTACACCTTC. This gives the protein CASSQRDILYAGYTF. The rearrangement links TRBV4-3 to TRBJ1-2, with D perhaps matching TRBD1 (6 bases). CDR3 size: 15 residues. CDR1 and CDR2 (germline): LGHNA, YSLEER. Trimming pared 2 bases from V and 7 bases from J, leaving 17 bases between.

The genes are TRBV15 and TRBJ2-7, with a tentative D call TRBD1 (6 bases). The CDR3 is made up of 13 amino acids. CDR1 is LNHNV, CDR2 YYDKDF, per germline (reference sequence). V was pared by 1 base and J by 3 bases, with 7 bases between. The CDR3 loop reads CATSRGDNYEQYF. The CDR3 bases are TGTGCCACCAGCAGAGGGGACAACTACGAGCAGTACTTC. Looking up the rest from reference TRBV15 and TRBJ2-7 gives the full variable domain: DAMVIQNPRYQVTQFGKPVTLSCSQTLNHNVMYWYQQKSSQAPKLLFHYYDKDFNNEADTPDNFQSRRPNTSFCFLDIRSPGLGDTAMYLCATSRGDNYEQYFGPGTRLTVT.

The V gene is TRBV28, the J gene TRBJ1-1; no firm D call. The CDR3 runs 11 residues. CDR1 is MDHEN and CDR2 is SYDVKM in the germline V gene. V was shortened by 3 bases and J by 8 bases, with 7 bases between the two germline ends. This CDR3 reads CASSLRGEAFF. The CDR3 DNA reads as TGTGCCAGCAGTTTGCGAGGGGAAGCTTTCTTT.

This chain connects TRBV19 to TRBJ1-1; 11 nucleotides align to TRBD1. V was pared by 10 bases and J by 7 bases, with 11 bases of the junction left unmatched. The germline V gene encodes CDR1 LNHDA and CDR2 SQIVND (reference sequence). This CDR3 has 14 amino acids. The CDR3, as DNA: TGTGCCACCAAGGACAGGGGGCAGTTTGGTGAAGCTTTCTTT. Protein: CATKDRGQFGEAFF.

V usage is TRBV9 and J usage is TRBJ2-7; D is undetermined. This CDR3 region has 15 residues. CDR1 and CDR2 (germline): SGDLS, YYNGEE. Trimming left V 0 bases short and J 3 bases short, with 13 bases between. The CDR3 loop is CASSVGMGENYEQYF. The CDR3 DNA sequence: TGTGCCAGCAGCGTAGGGATGGGCGAGAACTACGAGCAGTACTTC. The full variable domain, in which reference TRBV9 and TRBJ2-7 provide the parts outside the CDR3, is DSGVTQTPKHLITATGQRVTLRCSPRSGDLSVYWYQQSLDQGLQFLIQYYNGEERAKGNILERFSAQQFPDLHSELNLSSLELGDSALYFCASSVGMGENYEQYFGPGTRLTVT.

V usage is TRBV5-6 and J usage is TRBJ2-1; D gene unclear. Trimming took 1 base from V and 6 from J, leaving 11 bases between them. The CDR3 is made up of 14 amino acids. CDR1 is SGHDT, CDR2 YYEEEE, per germline. The CDR3 coding sequence is TGTGCCAGCAGCTTGACGTTGGGCCCCAATGAGCAGTTCTTC. This gives the protein CASSLTLGPNEQFF.

This rearrangement joins TRBV29-1 to TRBJ1-5, with TRBD1 identical over 8 bases. The CDR3 covers 15 residues. CDR1 is SQVTM and CDR2 is ANQGSEA in the germline V gene. V lost 2 bases to trimming and J lost 2 bases; unmatched junction nucleotides: 5. CDR3 region: CSVESTGDRNQPQHF. DNA of the CDR3: TGCAGCGTTGAATCGACAGGGGACCGCAATCAGCCCCAGCATTTT.

The gene calls are TRBV18 and TRBJ2-3, with 8 bases identical to TRBD2. This CDR3 spans 18 amino acids. Trimming removed 0 bases from V and 0 bases from J; junction bases left unmatched: 8. In germline, CDR1 is KGHSH, CDR2 LQKENI. The CDR3 nucleotides are TGTGCCAGCTCACCACCAAGCGGGGGCGCCGCTAGCACAGATACGCAGTATTTT. Translation: CASSPPSGGAASTDTQYF.

V gene TRBV10-2 combines with J gene TRBJ1-5, with 7 bases aligning to TRBD1. This CDR3 is 15 amino acids long. J lost 3 bases, V lost 7 bases, and 9 bases had no gene match. Germline CDR1 reads WSHSY; CDR2 reads SAAADI. This CDR3 reads CASTGDSLINQPQHF. The CDR3 DNA is TGCGCCAGCACCGGGGACAGCCTCATCAATCAGCCCCAGCATTTT.

V and J are TRBV30 and TRBJ1-2; 8 bases line up with TRBD1. The V segment lost 4 bases and the J segment 6 bases; nucleotides outside the gene matches: 10. Germline V CDR1 and CDR2: GTSNPN, SVGIG (reference sequence). The CDR3 loop spans 14 amino acids. The CDR3 DNA reads TGTGCCTGGATCTTGGACAGGGTCAGCGATGGCTACACCTTC. Its translation: CAWILDRVSDGYTF. Using reference TRBV30 and TRBJ1-2 for the parts outside the CDR3, the full variable domain is SQTIHQWPATLVQPVGSPLSLECTVEGTSNPNLYWYRQAAGRGLQLLFYSVGIGQISSEVPQNLSASRPQDRQFILSSKKLLLSDSGFYLCAWILDRVSDGYTFGSGTRLTVV.

This chain connects TRBV10-3 to TRBJ2-3; 12 nucleotides line up with TRBD2. Germline CDR1 and CDR2: ENHRY and SYGVKD. The CDR3 is 15 residues long. Trimming took 11 bases from V and 0 from J; bases not matched to a gene: 6. The CDR3 DNA follows: TGTGCCGCCCGAGGACTAGCGGGAAGCACAGATACGCAGTATTTT. This codes for CAARGLAGSTDTQYF.

This clone was seen once. This chain links TRBV27 with TRBJ2-3; tentatively, D is TRBD1 (5 bases). The CDR3 consists of 15 residues. Per germline, CDR1 MNHEY and CDR2 SMNVEV (reference sequence). Trimming shortened V by 6 bases and J by 0 bases, and 13 bases separated the two germline ends. CDR3: CASSRWGGSTDTQYF. In DNA, the CDR3 is TGTGCCAGCAGCAGGTGGGGCGGCAGCACAGATACGCAGTATTTT.

The V and J genes are TRBV28 and TRBJ1-6; a possible D gene is TRBD1 (5 bases). V lost 6 bases, J lost 0 bases, and 15 bases lay in between. Looked up from germline, CDR1 is MDHEN and CDR2 is SYDVKM. This CDR3 has 17 residues. In nucleotides, the CDR3 is TGTGCCAGCAGAGCCCGGGGGATGCTCTCCTATAATTCACCCCTCCACTTT. Residues: CASRARGMLSYNSPLHF.

The rearrangement uses TRBV10-3 and TRBJ1-3; TRBD1 agrees at 12 bases. This CDR3 contains 18 residues. V shed 6 bases, J shed 1 base, and the junction held 10 bases outside the gene matches. CDR1 and CDR2 (germline): ENHRY, SYGVKD. CDR3: CAIRTGTGGYRSGNTIYF. In DNA form, the CDR3 reads TGTGCCATCAGGACCGGGACAGGGGGCTATAGGTCTGGAAACACCATATATTTT.

The V and J genes are TRBV5-4 and TRBJ2-7; 7 bases map to TRBD2. V was clipped by 1 base and J by 2 bases; unmatched bases: 6. The CDR3 has 15 residues. Per germline, CDR1 SGHNT and CDR2 YYREEE (reference sequence). This CDR3 reads CASSLSGTSTYEQYF. DNA for the CDR3: TGTGCCAGCAGCTTGAGCGGGACGTCGACCTACGAGCAGTACTTC.

This clone was counted a few times. This specimen includes other DNA sequences encoding the same CDR3. The chain has TRBV6-4 and TRBJ2-3, with 8 bases lining up with TRBD2. The germline V gene has CDR1 MRHNA and CDR2 SNTAGT. V lost 0 bases and J lost 1; bases outside the gene matches: 0. The CDR3 sequence is 15 residues long. CDR3 DNA: TGTGCCAGCAGTGACTCTAGCGGGGGCACAGATACGCAGTATTTT. The encoded protein is CASSDSSGGTDTQYF.

The chain has TRBV28 and TRBJ2-7; D possibly corresponds to TRBD1 (6 bases). Trimming took off 5 bases at V and 5 bases at J, with 16 bases between the two ends. Per the germline V gene, CDR1 is MDHEN and CDR2 is SYDVKM. This CDR3 has 14 residues. The CDR3 protein is CASSPTGPRDEQYF. The CDR3, as DNA: TGTGCCAGCAGTCCTACAGGGCCGAGAGACGAGCAGTACTTC.

The J gene is TRBJ1-4, the V gene TRBV5-1; the D gene is possibly TRBD1 (6 bases). Trimming removed 3 bases from V and 4 bases from J, with 10 bases in between. This CDR3 region has 14 residues. Germline V gene data show CDR1 as SGHRS and CDR2 as YFSETQ. This CDR3 reads CASSWGQNNEKLFF. In DNA, the CDR3 is TGCGCCAGCAGCTGGGGACAAAATAATGAAAAACTGTTTTTT.